The sequence of this TCR beta chain was determined in a study of low-dose radiotherapy and immunotherapy resistance in tumors. The wider study: Patients took aspirin 300 mg by mouth once daily. This continued for four cycles, starting on cycle 1 day 1.

Covering alpha and beta chains, TRAV- and TRBV-specific primers were used for the first-strand cDNA. It was with a constant-region primer and a V-primer adapter that TCRs were amplified over approximately 18 PCR cycles. MiXCR, applied by TCRdb to the reads, yields one record per CDR3 protein. The top ten clones hold 9.2% of a sample with some 40,000 distinct CDR3 sequences, less than 25% of them seen once. Time point noted: after trial treatment. Treatment reported: LDRT plus nivolumab, ipilimumab, low-dose cyclophosphamide and aspirin (RACIN trial). Every donor's regimen consisted of nivolumab, ipilimumab, aspirin, low-dose cyclophosphamide and low-dose radiotherapy. This clonotype was observed at least ten times. Germline V gene data show CDR1 as LNHDA and CDR2 as SQIVND (reference sequence). The CDR3 has 12 residues. Trimming took 10 bases from V and 4 from J; bases not matched to a gene: 2.

This sequence was found in a female donor with ovarian cancer. Material: PBMCs, obtained after low-dose radiotherapy plus immunotherapy. V is TRBV19 and J is TRBJ2-1; 9 bases align to TRBD2. The CDR3 region is CATLAGYNEQFF. In DNA form, the CDR3 reads TGTGCCACACTAGCGGGTTACAATGAGCAGTTCTTC.